The source of this TCR beta chain is a study of shared clonotypes between healthy human individuals. Germline loops: CDR1 SGDLS, CDR2 YYNGEE. The CDR3 contains 13 residues. V was clipped by 1 base and J by 8 bases, with 10 bases between them. In this sample, this clone turned up once. Profiled with immunoSEQ multiplex PCR; TCRdb holds only in-frame clones, not every one. The repertoire includes roughly 770,000 clones, roughly 96% of them detected once, and around 0.21% sits in the top ten. Terminally differentiated effector memory CD45RA+ cells were left out of the naive CD8 fraction, which was CD45RO-negative and positively selected for CCR7.

J is TRBJ2-1 and V is TRBV9; weak D call: TRBD2 (6 bases). Sequenced sample: naive CD8+ T cells sorted from blood. The sequence derives from a man under 40 in good health. CDR3 loop: CASSVWGVDEQFF. As DNA, the CDR3 is TGTGCCAGCAGCGTATGGGGGGTCGATGAGCAGTTCTTC.